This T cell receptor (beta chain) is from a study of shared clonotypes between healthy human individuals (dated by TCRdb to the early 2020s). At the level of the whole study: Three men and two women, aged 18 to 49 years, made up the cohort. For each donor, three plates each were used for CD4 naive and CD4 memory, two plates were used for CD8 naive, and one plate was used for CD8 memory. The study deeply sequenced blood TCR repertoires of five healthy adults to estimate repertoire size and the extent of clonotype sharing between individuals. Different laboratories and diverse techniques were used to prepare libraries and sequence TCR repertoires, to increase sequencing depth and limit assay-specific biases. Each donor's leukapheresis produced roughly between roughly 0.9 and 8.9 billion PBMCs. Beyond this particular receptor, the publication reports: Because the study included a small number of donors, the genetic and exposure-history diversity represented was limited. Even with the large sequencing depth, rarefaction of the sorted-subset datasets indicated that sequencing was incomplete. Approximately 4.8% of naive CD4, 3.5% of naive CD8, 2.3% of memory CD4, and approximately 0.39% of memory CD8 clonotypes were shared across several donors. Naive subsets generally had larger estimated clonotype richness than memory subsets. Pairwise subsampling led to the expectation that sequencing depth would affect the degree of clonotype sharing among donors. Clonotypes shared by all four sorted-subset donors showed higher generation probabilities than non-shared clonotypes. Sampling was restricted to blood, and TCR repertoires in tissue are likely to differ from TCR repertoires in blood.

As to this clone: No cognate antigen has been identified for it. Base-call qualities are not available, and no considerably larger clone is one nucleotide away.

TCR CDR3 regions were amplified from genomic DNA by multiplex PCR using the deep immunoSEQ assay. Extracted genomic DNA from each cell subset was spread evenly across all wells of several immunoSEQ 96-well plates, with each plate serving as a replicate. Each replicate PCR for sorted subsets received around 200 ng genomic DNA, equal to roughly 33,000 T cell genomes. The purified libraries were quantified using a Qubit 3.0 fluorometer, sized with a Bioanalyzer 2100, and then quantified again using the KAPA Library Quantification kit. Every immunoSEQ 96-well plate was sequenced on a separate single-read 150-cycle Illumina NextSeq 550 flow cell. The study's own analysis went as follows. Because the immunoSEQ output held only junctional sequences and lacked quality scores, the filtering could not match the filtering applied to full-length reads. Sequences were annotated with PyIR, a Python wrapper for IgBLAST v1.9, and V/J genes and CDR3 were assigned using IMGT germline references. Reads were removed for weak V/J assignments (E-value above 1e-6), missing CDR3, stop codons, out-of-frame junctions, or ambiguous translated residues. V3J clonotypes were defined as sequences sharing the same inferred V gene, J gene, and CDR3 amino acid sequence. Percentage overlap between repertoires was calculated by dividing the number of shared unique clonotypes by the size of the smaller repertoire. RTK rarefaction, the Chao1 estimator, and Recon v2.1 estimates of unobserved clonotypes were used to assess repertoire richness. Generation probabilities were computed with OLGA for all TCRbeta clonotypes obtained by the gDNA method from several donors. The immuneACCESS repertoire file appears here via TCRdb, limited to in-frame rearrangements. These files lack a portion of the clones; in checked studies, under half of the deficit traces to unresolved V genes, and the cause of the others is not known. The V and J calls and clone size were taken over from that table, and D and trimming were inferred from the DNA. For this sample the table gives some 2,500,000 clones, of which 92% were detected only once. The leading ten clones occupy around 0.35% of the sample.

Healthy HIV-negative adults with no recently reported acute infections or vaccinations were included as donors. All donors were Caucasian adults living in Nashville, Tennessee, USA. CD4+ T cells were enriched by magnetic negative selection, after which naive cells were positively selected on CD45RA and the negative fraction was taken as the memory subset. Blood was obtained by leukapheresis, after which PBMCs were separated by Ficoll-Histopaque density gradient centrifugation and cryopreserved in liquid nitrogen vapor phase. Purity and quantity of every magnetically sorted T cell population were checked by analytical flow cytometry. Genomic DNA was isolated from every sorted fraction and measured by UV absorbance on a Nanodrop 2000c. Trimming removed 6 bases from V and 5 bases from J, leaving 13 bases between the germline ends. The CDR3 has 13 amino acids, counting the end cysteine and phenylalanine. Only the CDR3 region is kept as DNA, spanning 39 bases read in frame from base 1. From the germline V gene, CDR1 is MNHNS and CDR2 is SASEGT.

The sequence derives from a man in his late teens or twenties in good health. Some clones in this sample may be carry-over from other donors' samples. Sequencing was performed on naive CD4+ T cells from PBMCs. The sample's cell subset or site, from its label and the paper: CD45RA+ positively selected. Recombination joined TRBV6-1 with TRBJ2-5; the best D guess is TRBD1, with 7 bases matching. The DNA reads TGTGCCAGCAGGGAGGGGGCAGGGGAGACCCAGTACTTC. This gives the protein CASREGAGETQYF.